This T cell receptor (beta chain) was identified during a study of blood T cell repertoires in COVID-19. Across the whole study: Acute and convalescent COVID-19 samples came from the United States, Italy and Spain. Nucleic acid was either cDNA or gDNA, and it came from T cells, B-cell-depleted T cells, or PBMCs.

Original processing notes: Counts of nucleated cells, estimated from reference gene primer amplification, were obtained. Method: immunoSEQ multiplex PCR; TCRdb's copy keeps in-frame clones and lacks some. V and J calls and clone size are copied from that table; D and trimming were computed from the DNA. Altogether over 45,000 clones are present, roughly 90% being singletons, with the ten largest covering about 4.2%. Germline lookup yields CDR1 SNHLY and CDR2 FYNNEI. This CDR3 has 15 amino acids. The V end was cut by 4 bases, the J end by 10 bases, with 17 bases between. The origin of this receptor is a middle-aged man with acute or convalescent COVID-19. The chain is built from TRBV2 and TRBJ1-6; D is perhaps TRBD1 (5 bases). The source material was peripheral blood. CDR3 loop: CASSVLLGGGSPLHF. CDR3 nucleotides: TGTGCCAGCAGTGTCCTCCTCGGGGGAGGATCACCCCTCCACTTT.